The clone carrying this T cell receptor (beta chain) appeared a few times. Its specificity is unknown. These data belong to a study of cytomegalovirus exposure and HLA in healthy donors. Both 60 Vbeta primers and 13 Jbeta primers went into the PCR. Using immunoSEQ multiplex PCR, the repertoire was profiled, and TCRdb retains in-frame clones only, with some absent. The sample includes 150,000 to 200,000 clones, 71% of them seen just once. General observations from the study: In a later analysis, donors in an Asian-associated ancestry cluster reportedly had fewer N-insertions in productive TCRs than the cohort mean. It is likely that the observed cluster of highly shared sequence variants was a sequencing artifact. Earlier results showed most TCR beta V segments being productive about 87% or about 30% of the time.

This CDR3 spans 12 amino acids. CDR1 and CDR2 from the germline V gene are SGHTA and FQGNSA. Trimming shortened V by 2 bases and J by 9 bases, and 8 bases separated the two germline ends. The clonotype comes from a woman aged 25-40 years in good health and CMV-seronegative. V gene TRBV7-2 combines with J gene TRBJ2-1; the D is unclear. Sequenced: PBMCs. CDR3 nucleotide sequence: TGTGCCAGCAGCTTAATCGGTATTGAGCAGTTCTTC. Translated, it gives CASSLIGIEQFF.